This TCR beta chain was profiled in a study of shared clonotypes between healthy human individuals. Across the whole study: Samples came from a couple of female and a few male donors aged 18 to 49.

Measured with immunoSEQ multiplex PCR; TCRdb has only the in-frame clones, and not every one. The sample yields a few million clones, just over 90% seen once. The donor population consisted of healthy HIV-negative adults with no recent acute infections or vaccinations. A remark on this clone: Its antigen is currently unknown.

Findings and caveats of the study: Larger estimated richness was generally seen in naive subsets than in memory subsets. Among donors, sharing of clonotypes was expected to be affected by sequencing depth.

The sequence came from a man younger than 30 in good health. Some clones in this sample may be carry-over from other donors' samples. Material: naive CD4+ T cells from PBMCs. The subset was: CD45RA+ positively selected.

The chain's CDR3 is CSVGHRTEQYF. The CDR3 nucleotides are TGCAGTGTCGGCCATCGCACCGAGCAGTACTTC. The gene calls are TRBV20-1 and TRBJ2-7; no firm D call. Deletions cut 7 bases from V and 6 bases from J, with 13 bases between. The CDR3 is 11 amino acids. From germline, CDR1 is DFQATT and CDR2 SNEGSKA (reference sequence).